This T cell receptor beta chain was identified during a study of control samples from healthy donors and cancer patients. V was clipped by 2 bases and J by 1 base, with 6 bases between them. CDR3 length: 13 amino acids. Germline CDR1 and CDR2: GTSNPN and SVGIG (reference sequence). The repertoire was sequenced with immunoSEQ multiplex PCR; TCRdb's copy has only in-frame clones and lacks some. Of 130,000 to 150,000 clones listed, approximately 92% are singletons. The sequenced material came from blood. The chain combines TRBV30 with TRBJ1-5; D unclear. The receptor comes from a man under 40 in good health. Written as DNA, the CDR3 is TGTGCCTGGAGTCGCACCAGCAATCAGCCCCAGCATTTT. Translating it yields CAWSRTSNQPQHF.